In this sample, the clone carrying this T cell receptor beta chain turned up a few times. Its target is not known. Carried by the TCR beta cDNA libraries were unique molecular identifiers. Input of about 0.9 to 10 million T cells yielded around 500,000 cDNA molecules. A single record per CDR3 protein comes from TCRdb applying MiXCR to the PCR reads. Of fewer than 600,000 distinct CDR3 sequences in the sample, 45% were seen once. This specimen belongs to a study of post-analysis software for immune sequencing data. Background on the study: Relapsing-remitting, secondary progressive and progressive-relapsing forms of multiple sclerosis all featured among disease courses.

The CDR3 totals 16 residues. V shed 5 bases and J 7 bases; nucleotides not matched to a gene: 9. Germline-derived CDR1 and CDR2 are SGHTA and FQGNSA. Study-wide results and caveats: Included in a set of several TRBV segments more frequent in patients than controls were TRBV5-6, TRBV5-1 and TRBV20-1. Controls had significantly higher normalized Chao1 diversity than multiple sclerosis patients. The authors found that F measure strongly co-clustered same-batch samples.

The chain employs TRBV7-2 and TRBJ2-2, with TRBD1 matching over 11 bases. Sequencing input: blood. The sequence was collected from a girl between 10 and 17 years old with multiple sclerosis. This CDR3 is CASSRGTGGVGGELFF. The CDR3, as DNA: TGTGCCAGCAGCCGCGGGACAGGGGGGGTCGGCGGGGAGCTGTTTTTT.